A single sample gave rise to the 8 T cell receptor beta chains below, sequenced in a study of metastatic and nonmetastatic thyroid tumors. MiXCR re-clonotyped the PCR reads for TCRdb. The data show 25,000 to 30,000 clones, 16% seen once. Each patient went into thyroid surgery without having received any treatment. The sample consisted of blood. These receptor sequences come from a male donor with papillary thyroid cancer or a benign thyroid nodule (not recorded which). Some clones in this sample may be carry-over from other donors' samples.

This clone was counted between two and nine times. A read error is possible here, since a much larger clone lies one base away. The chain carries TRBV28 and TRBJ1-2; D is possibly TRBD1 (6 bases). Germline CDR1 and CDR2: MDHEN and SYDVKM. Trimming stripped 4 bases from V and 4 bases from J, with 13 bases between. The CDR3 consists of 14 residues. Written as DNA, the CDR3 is TGTGCCAGCAGTTCCCTACAGGGCCCCTATGGCTACACCTTC. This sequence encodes CASSSLQGPYGYTF.

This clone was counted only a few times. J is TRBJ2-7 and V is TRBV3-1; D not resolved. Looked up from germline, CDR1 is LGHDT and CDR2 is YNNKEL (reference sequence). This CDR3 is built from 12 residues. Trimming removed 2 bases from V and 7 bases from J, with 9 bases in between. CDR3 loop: CASSQTTREQYF. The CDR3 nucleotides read TGTGCCAGCAGCCAAACTACTCGGGAGCAGTACTTC.

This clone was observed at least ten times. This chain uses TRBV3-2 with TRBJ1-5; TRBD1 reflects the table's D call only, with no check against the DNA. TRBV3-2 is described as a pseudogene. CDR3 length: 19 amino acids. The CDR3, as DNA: TGTGCCAGCAGCCCCGATTGGGACAGGGGTGGATATAGCAATCAGCCCCAGCATTTT. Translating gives CASSPDWDRGGYSNQPQHF.

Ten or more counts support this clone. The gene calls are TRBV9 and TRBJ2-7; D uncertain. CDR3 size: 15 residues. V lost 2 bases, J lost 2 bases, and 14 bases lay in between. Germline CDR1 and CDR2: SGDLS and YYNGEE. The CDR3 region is CASSVRASDTYEQYF. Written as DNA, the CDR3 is TGTGCCAGCAGCGTTCGAGCCTCCGATACCTACGAGCAGTACTTC. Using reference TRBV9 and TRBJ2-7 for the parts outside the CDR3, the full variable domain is DSGVTQTPKHLITATGQRVTLRCSPRSGDLSVYWYQQSLDQGLQFLIQYYNGEERAKGNILERFSAQQFPDLHSELNLSSLELGDSALYFCASSVRASDTYEQYFGPGTRLTVT.

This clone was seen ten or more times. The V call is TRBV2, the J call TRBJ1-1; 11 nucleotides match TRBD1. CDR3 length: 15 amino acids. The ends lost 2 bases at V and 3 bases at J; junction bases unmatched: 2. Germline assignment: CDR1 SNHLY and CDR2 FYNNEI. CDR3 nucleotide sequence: TGTGCCAGCAGTGAATGGGACAGGGGGGACACTGAAGCTTTCTTT. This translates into CASSEWDRGDTEAFF.

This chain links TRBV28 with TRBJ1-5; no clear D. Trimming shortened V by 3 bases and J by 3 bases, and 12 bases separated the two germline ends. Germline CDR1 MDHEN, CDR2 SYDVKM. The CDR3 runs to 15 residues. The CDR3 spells CASSFRTPYNQPQHF. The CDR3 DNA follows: TGTGCCAGCAGTTTTCGAACCCCGTACAATCAGCCCCAGCATTTT.

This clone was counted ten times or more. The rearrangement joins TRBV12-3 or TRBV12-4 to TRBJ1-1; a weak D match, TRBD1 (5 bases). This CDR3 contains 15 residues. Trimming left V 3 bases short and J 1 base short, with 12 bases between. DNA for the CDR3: TGTGCCAGCAGTTTGGCGGGGCTAGGGAACACTGAAGCTTTCTTT. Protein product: CASSLAGLGNTEAFF.

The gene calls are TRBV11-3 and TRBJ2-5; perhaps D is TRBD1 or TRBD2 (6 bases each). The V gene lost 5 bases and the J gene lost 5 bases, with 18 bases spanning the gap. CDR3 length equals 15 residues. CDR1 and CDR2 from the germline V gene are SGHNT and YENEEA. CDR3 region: CASSGRGPSGETQYF. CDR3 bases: TGTGCCAGCAGCGGCCGGGGGCCGTCGGGTGAGACCCAGTACTTC. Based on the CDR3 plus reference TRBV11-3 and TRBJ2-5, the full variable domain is EAGVVQSPRYKIIEKKQPVAFWCNPISGHNTLYWYLQNLGQGPELLIRYENEEAVDDSQLPKDRFSAERLKGVDSTLKIQPAELGDSAVYLCASSGRGPSGETQYFGPGTRLLVL.